This T cell receptor beta chain was captured by sequencing in a study of early T cells in non-severe SARS-CoV-2 infection (dated by TCRdb to the early 2020s). Regarding the study in general: Bulk RNA from unsorted whole blood was used for TCR sequencing, so alpha and beta chains could not be paired. The paper's findings and limits, for the study overall: VDJdb matching was skewed toward anti-spike CD8 responses and likely underestimated virus-specific expansions, missing private and CD4 specificities.

The library was built by means of 5' RACE. The data were produced on a NextSeq 500. In the TCR library protocol, unique molecular identifiers were attached to individual cDNA molecules to correct for PCR bias and sequencing error. Both TCR alpha and beta chains were sequenced, and tight co-correlation was observed between alpha and beta sequence abundances in each sample. The paper's processing steps were these. V gene, J gene and CDR3 annotation of TCR sequences was performed with Decombinator V4. TCRs were defined as expanded if a significant change between any two time points was detected under a Poisson model with p below 0.0001. Abundances of TCRs were expressed as counts per million after normalisation to the total number of TCRs sequenced in each sample. MAIT TCRs were defined by TRAV1-2 paired with TRAJ12, TRAJ20 or TRAJ33, and iNKT TCRs by TRAV10 paired with TRAJ18. VDJdb, accessed 1 November 2021, was searched for CMV, EBV and SARS-CoV-2 annotated TCRs, excluding TCRs annotated for multiple antigens. TCRdb trimmed public reads at Q25 via fastp, called clones via MiXCR and kept in-frame beta chains. One record per CDR3 amino acid sequence lists the most common genes and DNA. The V and J calls were determined by TCRdb, not by the authors. The sample table lists about 55,000 distinct CDR3 sequences, under 15% of them with a count of one. The ten largest make up around 1.4% of the sample.

This was a case-control study nested in a cohort of healthcare workers in London, UK, who had nasopharyngeal swab PCR tests and blood samples taken every week. Between 23 and 31 March 2020, the week of the UK lockdown, healthcare workers were enrolled and then followed up weekly for as long as 16 weeks. Sequences MGHRA (CDR1) and YSYEKL (CDR2) are obtained from the germline V gene. CDR3 length: 15 amino acids, cysteine to phenylalanine. Just CDR3 DNA is preserved here, 45 bases in frame from base 1. V sheds 3 bases and J sheds 3 bases, leaving 12 bases between their ends. For this clonotype: Its antigen is currently not known. No base quality information exists; no much larger clone differs at one position.

The sequenced sample was whole blood. The TCR was taken from an adult who was a healthcare worker with PCR-confirmed SARS-CoV-2 infection or an uninfected control (not recorded which). The V and J genes are TRBV4-1 and TRBJ2-1; perhaps TRBD2 is the D gene, with 6 bases matching. The bases are TGCGCCAGCAGCCAGGCCGGGACTTTCTACAATGAGCAGTTCTTC. It is translated as CASSQAGTFYNEQFF.